This T cell receptor beta chain was profiled in a study of blood T cell repertoires in COVID-19. Study-level information: The United States, Italy and Spain supplied acute and convalescent COVID-19 samples. The analysed material was cDNA or gDNA that came from T cells, B-cell-depleted T cells, or PBMCs.

The V end was cut by 5 bases, the J end by 3 bases, with 21 bases between. This CDR3 spans 17 amino acids. The germline CDR1 and CDR2 sequences are MNHEY and SMNVEV (reference sequence). Sequenced by immunoSEQ multiplex PCR; TCRdb stores in-frame clones only, minus some. The top ten clones hold approximately 40% of a sample with 90,000 to 140,000 clones, 81% of them seen once. This sequence originates from a man older than 75 with acute or convalescent COVID-19. J is TRBJ2-3 and V is TRBV27; D might be TRBD2 (6 bases). Sequencing was done on a sample of peripheral blood. The CDR3 sequence: CASSPPTRNPATDTQYF. The CDR3 DNA reads TGTGCCAGCAGTCCCCCGACTAGGAATCCGGCGACAGATACGCAGTATTTT.